One and the same sample provided the 5 T cell receptor beta chains below, sequenced in a study of identifying expanded T cells in peripheral blood. Profiled with immunoSEQ multiplex PCR; TCRdb holds only in-frame clones, not every one. The table records around 100,000 clones, 80% to 90% of them present only once. The specimen was blood. These receptor sequences come from a person aged 18-70 years in good health.

The chain links TRBV14 to TRBJ2-3, with D uncertain. The CDR3 is 13 amino acids. Germline CDR1 SGHDN, CDR2 FVKESK. V lost 1 base to trimming and J lost 6 bases, with 8 bases between them. This CDR3 is CASSQVVSDTQYF. Here the CDR3 DNA reads TGTGCCAGCAGCCAAGTCGTATCGGATACGCAGTATTTT. The full variable domain, in which reference TRBV14 and TRBJ2-3 provide the parts outside the CDR3, is EAGVTQFPSHSVIEKGQTVTLRCDPISGHDNLYWYRRVMGKEIKFLLHFVKESKQDESGMPNNRFLAERTGGTYSTLKVQPAELEDSGVYFCASSQVVSDTQYFGPGTRLTVL.

CDR3 sequence: CASSLLTGSSEAFF. The CDR3 DNA follows: TGTGCCAGCAGCCTGTTGACAGGGTCGTCTGAAGCTTTCTTT. The chain joins TRBV7-9 to TRBJ1-1; 7 bases match TRBD1. CDR1 and CDR2 from the germline V gene are SEHNR and FQNEAQ (reference sequence). J lost 6 bases, V lost 5 bases, and 9 bases had no gene match. This CDR3 contains 14 residues. The whole variable domain, remainder taken from reference TRBV7-9 and TRBJ1-1, is DTGVSQNPRHKITKRGQNVTFRCDPISEHNRLYWYRQTLGQGPEFLTYFQNEAQLEKSRLLSDRFSAERPKGSFSTLEIQRTEQGDSAMYLCASSLLTGSSEAFFGQGTRLTVV.

This clone was counted only a few times. The chain combines TRBV7-9 with TRBJ1-1; TRBD1 might be the D (6 bases). The V and J ends lost 4 bases and 6 bases respectively, with 9 bases between them. Germline CDR1 is SEHNR and CDR2 is FQNEAQ (reference sequence). CDR3 size: 12 residues. The CDR3 sequence: CASSWTVSEAFF. CDR3 coding DNA: TGTGCCAGCAGCTGGACAGTATCTGAAGCTTTCTTT.

The rearrangement joins TRBV7-2 to TRBJ2-7, with TRBD1 matching 8 bases. The V and J ends lost 1 base and 4 bases, in that order; junction bases with no gene match: 3. The CDR3 extends over 14 amino acids. Per germline, CDR1 SGHTA and CDR2 FQGNSA. The CDR3 here is CASSLDQGAYEQYF. CDR3 nucleotides: TGTGCCAGCAGCTTAGATCAGGGGGCTTACGAGCAGTACTTC.

The chain carries TRBV11-3 and TRBJ2-1; D is undetermined. V dropped 1 base and J dropped 2 bases, with 12 bases sitting between them. The V gene's germline CDR1 is SGHNT and CDR2 YENEEA. This CDR3 spans 16 amino acids. CDR3: CASSLVPGPPYNEQFF. In nucleotides, the CDR3 is TGTGCCAGCAGCTTAGTTCCGGGCCCGCCCTACAATGAGCAGTTCTTC.